This TCR beta chain was retrieved from a study of blood T cell dynamics during melanoma immunotherapy. Background on the study: Standard first-line treatment here was pembrolizumab or nivolumab plus ipilimumab in metastatic melanoma.

Time point described: pre-treatment baseline. Patients with prior systemic cancer treatment, concomitant immunosuppressants, or other active malignancies were excluded. The V gene lost 7 bases and the J gene lost 2 bases, with 15 bases spanning the gap. The length of the CDR3 is 16 residues. The germline gives CDR1 LNHDA, CDR2 SQIVND (reference sequence). Each bulk PBMC sample had about 330 ng DNA loaded. Libraries were prepared by immunoSEQ multiplex PCR; TCRdb keeps only in-frame clonotypes and omits some of them. The sample holds tens of thousands of clones, nearly 90% seen once. This chain links TRBV19 with TRBJ2-6; D perhaps matches TRBD2 (6 bases). The sample in question was blood, obtained from a patient treated with checkpoint blockade. This sequence originates from a human donor with melanoma. CDR3: CASTTRGIPGANVLTF. The CDR3 bases are TGTGCCAGTACCACCCGGGGGATCCCTGGGGCCAACGTCCTGACTTTC.